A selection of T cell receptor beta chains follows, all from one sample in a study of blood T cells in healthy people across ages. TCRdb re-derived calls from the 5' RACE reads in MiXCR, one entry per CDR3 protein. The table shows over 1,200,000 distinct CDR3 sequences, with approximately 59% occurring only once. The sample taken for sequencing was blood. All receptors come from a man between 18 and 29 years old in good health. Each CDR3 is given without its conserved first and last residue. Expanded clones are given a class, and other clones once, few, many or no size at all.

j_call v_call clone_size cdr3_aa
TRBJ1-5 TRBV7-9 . ASSPNNNQPQH
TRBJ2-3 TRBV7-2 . ASSASGGRNTQY
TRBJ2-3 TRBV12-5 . ASGLPRDNSTDTQY
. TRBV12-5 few ASGLGQETQY
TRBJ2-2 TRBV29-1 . SASGTGGVDTGELF
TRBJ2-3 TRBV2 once ASTPTAGGPVDTQY
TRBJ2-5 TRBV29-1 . SVGGGGQETQY
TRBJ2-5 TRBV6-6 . ASSYSRKGVETQY
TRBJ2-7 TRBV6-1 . ASREEFKQY
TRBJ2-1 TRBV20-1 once SATPDAAYEQF
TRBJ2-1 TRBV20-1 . STSVGNEQF
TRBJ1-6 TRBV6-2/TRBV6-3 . ASSYAGSPGGNSPLH
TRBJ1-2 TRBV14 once ASSQVEAANYGYT
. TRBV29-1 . SVGRTVYEQY
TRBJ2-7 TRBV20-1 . SARDVGSSYEQY
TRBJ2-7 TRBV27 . ASSTKWTSGTSYEQY
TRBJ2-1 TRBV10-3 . AIRGEPGQGGNEQF
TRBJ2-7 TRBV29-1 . SVRGPGYEQY
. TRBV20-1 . SARDFLTAPAHEQY
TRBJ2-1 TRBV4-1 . ASSQARENEQF
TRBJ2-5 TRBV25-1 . ASSEYPGLAVTETQY
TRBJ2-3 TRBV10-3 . AISGQDRTDTQY
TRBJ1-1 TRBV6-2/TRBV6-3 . ASSRTISGVTEAF
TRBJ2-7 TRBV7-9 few ASSLPRDSVTYEQY
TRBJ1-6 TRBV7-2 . ASSLDAGTGVSYNSPLH
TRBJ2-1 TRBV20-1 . SARRPIEGYNEQF
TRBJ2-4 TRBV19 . ASSPWWGAQVAKNIQY
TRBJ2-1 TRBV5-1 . ASSWVGTQFLEQF
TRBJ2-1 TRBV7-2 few ASSLGQLASYEQF
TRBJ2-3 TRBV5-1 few ASGTTTDTQY
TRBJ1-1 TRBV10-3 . AISEYATEMNTEAF
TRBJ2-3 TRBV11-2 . ASSPRLAGGIADTQY
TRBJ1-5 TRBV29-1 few SVRTGANQPQH
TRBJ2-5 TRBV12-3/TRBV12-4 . ASSFLGPQETQY
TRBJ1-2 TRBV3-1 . ASSHQGHAYGDGYT
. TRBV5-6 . ANSLGADETQY
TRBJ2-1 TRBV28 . ASSLRDRARNSYNEQF
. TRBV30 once AWIGTPGYEQY
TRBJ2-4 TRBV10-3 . AISEGTLAKNIQY
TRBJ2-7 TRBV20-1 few SAREQGPVYEQY
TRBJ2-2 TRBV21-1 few ASSKRRVGAGELF
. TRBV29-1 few SAEREGGAEQY
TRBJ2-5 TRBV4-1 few ASSQDGAKPRETQY
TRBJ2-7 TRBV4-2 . ASSQDPGSGEQY
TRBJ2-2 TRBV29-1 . SAYGGTGELF
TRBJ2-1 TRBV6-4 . ASSDSNSPGDEQF